These 15 T cell receptor beta chains share one sample of origin, sequenced in a study of T cells in Graves' hyperthyroidism and ophthalmopathy. TCR beta CDR3 region amplification was performed from RNA transcripts. First-round RT-PCR targeting the TCR CDR3 was performed with the HTBI primer set. One entry per CDR3 protein results from TCRdb running MiXCR on the multiplex PCR reads. The sample has under 300,000 distinct CDR3 sequences; around 15% are singletons. Sequencing was carried out using blood. Receptors originate from a woman in her forties or fifties with Graves' hyperthyroidism that later progressed to Graves' ophthalmopathy.

The chain links TRBV20-1 to TRBJ1-5; 10 bases are a match to TRBD1. This CDR3 has 14 residues. Germline V gene lookup returns CDR1 DFQATT and CDR2 SNEGSKA (reference sequence). V dropped 2 bases and J dropped 10; count of bases not matched to a gene: 8. CDR3 coding DNA: TGCAGTGCTAGAAACAGGGACAGGGGATTTCCCCAGCATTTT. This sequence encodes CSARNRDRGFPQHF.

The chain recombines TRBV5-1 with TRBJ2-7; 15 bases are a match to TRBD2. Germline-derived CDR1 and CDR2 are SGHRS and YFSETQ. This CDR3 is built from 15 residues. Trimming removed 5 bases from V and 7 bases from J; junction bases left unmatched: 7. The CDR3, as DNA: TGCGCCAGCAGAGACGGGACTAGCGGGAGGCGTGAGCAGTACTTC. It encodes CASRDGTSGRREQYF.

This clonotype was observed at least ten times. The V and J genes are TRBV29-1 and TRBJ2-7; 7 bases agree with TRBD1. V dropped 7 bases and J dropped 2; count of bases not matched to a gene: 8. The V gene's germline CDR1 is SQVTM and CDR2 ANQGSEA. CDR3 length equals 13 residues. The CDR3 is CSGGTASAYEQYF. CDR3 bases: TGCAGCGGGGGGACAGCTTCGGCCTACGAGCAGTACTTC.

The chain recombines TRBV29-1 with TRBJ1-1; 8 nucleotides line up with TRBD1. Germline V gene sequence: CDR1 SQVTM, CDR2 ANQGSEA. V dropped 7 bases and J dropped 8; count of bases not matched to a gene: 6. This CDR3 contains 11 residues. The CDR3 region is CSARTGLEAFF. CDR3 sequence (DNA): TGCAGCGCTCGGACAGGGCTGGAAGCTTTCTTT. The whole variable domain, filled in from reference TRBV29-1 and TRBJ1-1, reads SAVISQKPSRDICQRGTSLTIQCQVDSQVTMMFWYRQQPGQSLTLIATANQGSEATYESGFVIDKFPISRPNLTFSTLTVSNMSPEDSSIYLCSARTGLEAFFGQGTRLTVV.

Only one count was recorded for this clonotype. The chain employs TRBV2 and TRBJ2-3, with TRBD2 matching 9 bases. Losses at the gene ends were 5 bases for V and 6 bases for J; bases not matched to a gene: 9. The CDR3 is 15 residues long. Germline V gene data show CDR1 as SNHLY and CDR2 as FYNNEI. CDR3: CASSSPGGRADTQYF. DNA for the CDR3: TGTGCCAGCAGTTCCCCTGGCGGGAGGGCGGATACGCAGTATTTT.

This clonotype was seen ten or more times. The genes are TRBV27 and TRBJ2-7; TRBD2 agrees at 8 bases. This CDR3 is built from 16 residues. V gave up 2 bases and J gave up 3 bases; unmatched junction bases: 9. CDR1 is MNHEY and CDR2 is SMNVEV in the germline V gene (reference sequence). In nucleotides, the CDR3 is TGTGCCAGCAGTTTAAGTTTCCGGGAGGGCCTCTACGAGCAGTACTTC. Residues: CASSLSFREGLYEQYF.

This clonotype was counted many times. V is TRBV6-5 and J is TRBJ1-2; D possibly corresponds to TRBD1 (5 bases). V was clipped by 0 bases and J by 8 bases, with 13 bases between them. The CDR3 length is 14 residues. From germline, CDR1 is MNHEY and CDR2 SVGAGI. Here the CDR3 DNA reads TGTGCCAGCAGTTACTCTCCAGGGTCCAAGGGCTACACCTTC. Protein sequence: CASSYSPGSKGYTF.

The J gene is TRBJ1-2, the V gene TRBV18; 8 positions agree with TRBD1. This CDR3 has 15 amino acids. V shed 3 bases and J 4 bases; nucleotides not matched to a gene: 7. Germline V CDR1 and CDR2: KGHSH, LQKENI. CDR3 sequence reads: CASSPDRGTSYGYTF. The CDR3 nucleotides read TGTGCCAGCTCACCCGACAGGGGTACGTCCTATGGCTACACCTTC.

This clonotype occurred a few times. The chain employs TRBV20-1 and TRBJ1-5; D is possibly TRBD1 (6 bases). Germline loops: CDR1 DFQATT, CDR2 SNEGSKA (reference sequence). V was clipped by 7 bases and J by 2 bases, with 18 bases between them. The CDR3 is made up of 15 amino acids. The CDR3 loop reads CSVRGDGLGNQPQHF. For the CDR3, the DNA is TGCAGTGTTAGGGGGGACGGGCTGGGCAATCAGCCCCAGCATTTT.

There are many counts of this clonotype. The chain couples TRBV13 to TRBJ2-4; no definite D call. Per the germline V gene, CDR1 is PRHDT and CDR2 is FYEKMQ (reference sequence). V was shortened by 10 bases and J by 0 bases, with 10 bases between the two germline ends. The CDR3 sequence is 13 residues long. This CDR3 reads CATTSLAKNIQYF. In nucleotides, the CDR3 is TGTGCCACCACCAGCCTAGCCAAAAACATTCAGTACTTC.

The chain couples TRBV5-1 to TRBJ2-2; a weak D match, TRBD1 (5 bases). This CDR3 is 14 amino acids long. Trimming removed 0 bases from V and 11 bases from J, with 14 bases in between. Germline V CDR1 and CDR2: SGHRS, YFSETQ. This CDR3 reads CASSLEFGRVELFF. Here the CDR3 DNA reads TGCGCCAGCAGCTTGGAATTTGGCAGGGTCGAGCTGTTTTTT.

In this sample, this clonotype turned up many times. The V gene is TRBV28, the J gene TRBJ1-5; maybe TRBD1 (5 bases). V lost 4 bases to trimming and J lost 7 bases, with 11 bases between them. Germline V lookup: CDR1 MDHEN, CDR2 SYDVKM. The CDR3 length is 13 residues. DNA for the CDR3: TGTGCCAGCAGTTCGGGACTTTGGCAGCCCCAGCATTTT. It codes for CASSSGLWQPQHF.

This clonotype was recorded at least ten times. The chain has TRBV12-3 or TRBV12-4 and TRBJ2-4, with D maybe TRBD1 (5 bases). The length of the CDR3 is 14 residues. Trimming removed 6 bases from V and 7 bases from J, with 16 bases in between. The CDR3 sequence is CASSPQTGYNIQYF. The CDR3 DNA sequence: TGTGCCAGCAGCCCCCAAACAGGTTACAACATTCAGTACTTC.

This clonotype was observed at least ten times. The chain combines TRBV3-1 with TRBJ2-7, with 12 bases lining up with TRBD1. Trimming took 4 bases from V and 2 from J; bases not matched to a gene: 3. The CDR3 is 15 residues long. Germline V gene lookup returns CDR1 LGHDT and CDR2 YNNKEL (reference sequence). CDR3 in DNA: TGTGCCAGCAGCCCGGGACAGGGGGCAGCCTACGAGCAGTACTTC. Its translation is CASSPGQGAAYEQYF.

This clonotype was seen ten or more times. The gene calls are TRBV28 and TRBJ2-1, with D unresolved. Trimming left V 2 bases short and J 9 bases short, with 11 bases between. CDR1 and CDR2 from the germline V gene are MDHEN and SYDVKM. The CDR3 totals 13 residues. In DNA form, the CDR3 reads TGTGCCAGCAGTTTAGGACGGAGCAGTGAGCAGTTCTTC. It translates to CASSLGRSSEQFF.